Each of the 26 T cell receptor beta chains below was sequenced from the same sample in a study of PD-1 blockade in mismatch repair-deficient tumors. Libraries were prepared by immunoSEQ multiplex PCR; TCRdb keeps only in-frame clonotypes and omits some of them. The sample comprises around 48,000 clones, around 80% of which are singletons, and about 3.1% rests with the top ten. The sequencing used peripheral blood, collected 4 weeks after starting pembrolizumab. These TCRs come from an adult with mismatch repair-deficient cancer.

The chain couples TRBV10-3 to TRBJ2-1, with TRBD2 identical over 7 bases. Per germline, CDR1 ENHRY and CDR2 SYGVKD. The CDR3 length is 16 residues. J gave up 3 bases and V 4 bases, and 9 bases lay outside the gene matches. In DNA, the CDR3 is TGTGCCATCAGTGGGGCTAGCGGAAGTTTCTACAATGAGCAGTTCTTC. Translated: CAISGASGSFYNEQFF.

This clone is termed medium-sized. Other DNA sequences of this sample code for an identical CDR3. The CDR3 region has the DNA TGTGCCAGCAGTTCAGACTACTACGAGCAGTACTTC. This codes for CASSSDYYEQYF. The V call is TRBV7-9, the J call TRBJ2-7; weak D call: TRBD2 (5 bases). The CDR3 is 12 amino acids. Germline V gives CDR1 SEHNR, CDR2 FQNEAQ (reference sequence). Trimming cost V 6 bases and J 3 bases, with 9 bases left between them.

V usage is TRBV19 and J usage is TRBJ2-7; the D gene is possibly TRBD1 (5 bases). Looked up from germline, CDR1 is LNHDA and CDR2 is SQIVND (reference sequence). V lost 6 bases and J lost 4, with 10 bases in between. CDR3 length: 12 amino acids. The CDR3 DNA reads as TGTGCCAGTAGCAGAGACAGTTACGAGCAGTACTTC. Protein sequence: CASSRDSYEQYF.

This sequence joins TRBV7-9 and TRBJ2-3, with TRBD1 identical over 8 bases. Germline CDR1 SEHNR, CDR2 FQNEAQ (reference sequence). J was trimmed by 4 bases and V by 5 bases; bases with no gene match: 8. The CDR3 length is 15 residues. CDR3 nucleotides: TGTGCCAGCAGCGCCGACAGGGGTGATTCAGATACGCAGTATTTT. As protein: CASSADRGDSDTQYF.

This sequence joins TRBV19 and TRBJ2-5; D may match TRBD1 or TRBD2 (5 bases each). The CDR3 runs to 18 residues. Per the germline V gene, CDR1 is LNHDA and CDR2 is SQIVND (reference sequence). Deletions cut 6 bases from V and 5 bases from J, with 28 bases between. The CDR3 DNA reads TGTGCCAGTAGAGGAAACGGGAAACCGGGACCCCCCCTGGAGACCCAGTACTTC. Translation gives CASRGNGKPGPPLETQYF.

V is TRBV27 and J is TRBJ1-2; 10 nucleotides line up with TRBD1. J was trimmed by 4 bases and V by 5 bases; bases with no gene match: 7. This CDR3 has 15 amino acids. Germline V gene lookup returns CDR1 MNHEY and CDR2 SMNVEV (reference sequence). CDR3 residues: CASSKTGGGGYGYTF. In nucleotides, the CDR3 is TGTGCCAGCAGTAAGACAGGGGGCGGTGGCTATGGCTACACCTTC.

CDR3 protein: CASSRTGATGLTEAFF. DNA of the CDR3: TGTGCCAGCAGCAGGACGGGGGCTACAGGGCTCACTGAAGCTTTCTTT. The gene calls are TRBV9 and TRBJ1-1; a possible D gene is TRBD1 (6 bases). The germline gives CDR1 SGDLS, CDR2 YYNGEE. The CDR3 is made up of 16 amino acids. V was cut by 4 bases and J by 4 bases, with 20 bases left in between.

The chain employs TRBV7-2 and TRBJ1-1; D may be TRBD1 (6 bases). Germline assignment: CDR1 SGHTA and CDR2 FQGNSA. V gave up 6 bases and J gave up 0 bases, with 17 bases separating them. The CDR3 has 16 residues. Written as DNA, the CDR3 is TGTGCCAGCAGGTTTAGGCCGGGACAAGTGAACACTGAAGCTTTCTTT. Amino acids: CASRFRPGQVNTEAFF.

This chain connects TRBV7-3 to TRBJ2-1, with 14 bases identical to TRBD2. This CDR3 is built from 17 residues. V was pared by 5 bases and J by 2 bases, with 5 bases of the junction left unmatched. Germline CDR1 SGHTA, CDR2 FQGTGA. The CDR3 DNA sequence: TGTGCCAGCAGCCCCCGGACTAGCGGGAGGACCTACAATGAGCAGTTCTTC. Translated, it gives CASSPRTSGRTYNEQFF.

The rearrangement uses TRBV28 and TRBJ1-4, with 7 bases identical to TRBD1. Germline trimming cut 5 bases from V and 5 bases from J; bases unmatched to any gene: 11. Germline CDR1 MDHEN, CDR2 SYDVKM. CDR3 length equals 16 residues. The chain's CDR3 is CASSRPSGGRNEKLFF. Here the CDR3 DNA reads TGTGCCAGCAGTCGACCCTCAGGGGGACGGAATGAAAAACTGTTTTTT.

The CDR3 sequence: CASSPTGYSQETQYF. In DNA, the CDR3 is TGTGCCAGCAGCCCCACAGGCTACTCACAAGAGACCCAGTACTTC. V is TRBV9 and J is TRBJ2-5; TRBD1 is a possible D gene (5 bases). CDR1 is SGDLS and CDR2 is YYNGEE in the germline V gene. Trimming shortened V by 4 bases and J by 2 bases, and 15 bases separated the two germline ends. The CDR3 length is 15 residues.

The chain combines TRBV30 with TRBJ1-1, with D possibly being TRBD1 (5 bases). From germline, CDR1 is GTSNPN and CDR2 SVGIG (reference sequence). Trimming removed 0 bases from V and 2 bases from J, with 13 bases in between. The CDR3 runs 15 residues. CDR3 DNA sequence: TGTGCCTGGAGTGTAGGCGGGGGAATTAACACTGAAGCTTTCTTT. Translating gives CAWSVGGGINTEAFF.

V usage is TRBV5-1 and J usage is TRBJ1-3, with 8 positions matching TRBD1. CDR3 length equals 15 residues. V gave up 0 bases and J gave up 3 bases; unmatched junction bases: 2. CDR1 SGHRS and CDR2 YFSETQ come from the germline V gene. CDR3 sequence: CASSLGQGLGNTIYF. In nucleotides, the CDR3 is TGCGCCAGCAGCTTGGGACAGGGGCTTGGAAACACCATATATTTT.

Written as DNA, the CDR3 is TGCGCCAGCAGCTCACTAGCGGGAGGGCCTTCCCCCTACAATGAGCAGTTCTTC. It translates to CASSSLAGGPSPYNEQFF. This chain joins TRBV10-1 and TRBJ2-1, with TRBD2 matching 13 bases. The germline V gene encodes CDR1 WNHNN and CDR2 SYGVQD (reference sequence). V was clipped by 6 bases and J by 2 bases; unmatched bases: 10. This CDR3 comprises 18 residues.

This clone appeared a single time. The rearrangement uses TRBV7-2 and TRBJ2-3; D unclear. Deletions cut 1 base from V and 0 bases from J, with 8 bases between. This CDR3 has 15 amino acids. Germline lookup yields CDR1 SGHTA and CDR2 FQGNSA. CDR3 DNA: TGTGCCAGCAGCTTAGGCTACACTAGCACAGATACGCAGTATTTT. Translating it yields CASSLGYTSTDTQYF.

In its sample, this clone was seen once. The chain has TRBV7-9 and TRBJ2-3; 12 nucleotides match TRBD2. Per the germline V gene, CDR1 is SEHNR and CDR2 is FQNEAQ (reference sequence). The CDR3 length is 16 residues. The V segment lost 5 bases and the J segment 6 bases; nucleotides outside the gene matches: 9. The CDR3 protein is CASSLKTSGRADTQYF. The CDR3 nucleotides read TGTGCCAGCAGCCTAAAGACTAGCGGGAGAGCTGATACGCAGTATTTT.

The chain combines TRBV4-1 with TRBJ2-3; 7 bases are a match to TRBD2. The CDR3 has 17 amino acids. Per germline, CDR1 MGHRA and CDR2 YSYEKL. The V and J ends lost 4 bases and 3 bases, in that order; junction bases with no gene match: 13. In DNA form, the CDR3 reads TGCGCCAGCAGCCGGTCTCTCGGGACTACTAAGACAGATACGCAGTATTTT. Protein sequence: CASSRSLGTTKTDTQYF.

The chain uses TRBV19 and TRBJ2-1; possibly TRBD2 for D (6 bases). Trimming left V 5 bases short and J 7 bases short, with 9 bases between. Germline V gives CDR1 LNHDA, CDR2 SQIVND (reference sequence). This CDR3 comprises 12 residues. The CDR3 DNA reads TGTGCCAGTAGTCCAGGGAGGAATGAGCAGTTCTTC. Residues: CASSPGRNEQFF.

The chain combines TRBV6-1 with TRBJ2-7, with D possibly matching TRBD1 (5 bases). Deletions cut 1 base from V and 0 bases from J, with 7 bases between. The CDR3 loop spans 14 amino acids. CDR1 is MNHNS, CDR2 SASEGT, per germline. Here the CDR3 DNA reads TGTGCCAGCAGTGAAGGCAGGGACTCCTACGAGCAGTACTTC. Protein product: CASSEGRDSYEQYF.

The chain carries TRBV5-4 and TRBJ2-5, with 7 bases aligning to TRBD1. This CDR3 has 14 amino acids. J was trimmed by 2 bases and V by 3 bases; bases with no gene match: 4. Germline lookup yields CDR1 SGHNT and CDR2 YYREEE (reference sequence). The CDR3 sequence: CASSWGQQQETQYF. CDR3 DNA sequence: TGTGCCAGCAGCTGGGGACAGCAACAAGAGACCCAGTACTTC.

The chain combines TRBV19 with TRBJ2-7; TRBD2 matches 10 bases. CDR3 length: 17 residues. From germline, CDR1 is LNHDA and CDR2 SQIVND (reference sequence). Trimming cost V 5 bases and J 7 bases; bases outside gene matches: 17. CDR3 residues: CASSFRLAGPLGDEQYF. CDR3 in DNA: TGTGCCAGTAGTTTCCGACTAGCGGGTCCCCTGGGGGATGAGCAGTACTTC.

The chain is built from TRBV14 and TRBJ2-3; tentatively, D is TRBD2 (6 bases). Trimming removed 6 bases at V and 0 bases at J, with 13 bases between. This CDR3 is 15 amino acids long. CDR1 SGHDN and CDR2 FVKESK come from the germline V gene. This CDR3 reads CASRPTRTSTDTQYF. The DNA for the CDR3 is TGTGCCAGCAGACCGACTAGGACTAGCACAGATACGCAGTATTTT.

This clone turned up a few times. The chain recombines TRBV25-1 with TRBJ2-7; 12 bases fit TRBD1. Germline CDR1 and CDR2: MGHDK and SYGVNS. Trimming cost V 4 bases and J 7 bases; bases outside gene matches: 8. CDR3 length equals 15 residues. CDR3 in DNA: TGTGCCAGCAGTGCCCCGGGACAGGGGGCGGGGGAGCAGTACTTC. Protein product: CASSAPGQGAGEQYF.

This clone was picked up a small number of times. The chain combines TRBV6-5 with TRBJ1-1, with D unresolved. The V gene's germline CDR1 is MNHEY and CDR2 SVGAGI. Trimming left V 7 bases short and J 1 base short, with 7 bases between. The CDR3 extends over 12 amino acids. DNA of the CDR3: TGTGCCAGCACTTCAAGGAACACTGAAGCTTTCTTT. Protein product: CASTSRNTEAFF.

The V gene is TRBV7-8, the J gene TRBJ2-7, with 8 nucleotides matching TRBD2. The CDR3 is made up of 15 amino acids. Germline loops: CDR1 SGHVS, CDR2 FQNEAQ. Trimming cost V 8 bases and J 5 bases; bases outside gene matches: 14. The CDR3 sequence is CASRSRVSGSNEQYF. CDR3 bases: TGTGCCAGCCGGTCCCGGGTGAGCGGGAGTAACGAGCAGTACTTC.

CDR3: CASRVKNTEAFF. The CDR3 DNA reads TGTGCCAGTAGGGTGAAAAACACTGAAGCTTTCTTT. V is TRBV19 and J is TRBJ1-1; D unresolved. Trimming shortened V by 6 bases and J by 2 bases, and 7 bases separated the two germline ends. CDR1 and CDR2 (germline): LNHDA, SQIVND (reference sequence). CDR3 length: 12 residues.